The source of this T cell receptor (beta chain) is a study of blood T cell repertoires in COVID-19. Study-level information: Spain, Italy and the United States supplied samples that represented acute and convalescent COVID-19. The analysed material was cDNA or gDNA that came from T cells, B-cell-depleted T cells, or PBMCs.

This clone was counted between two and nine times. In the source study's methods: Nucleated cell number was recorded as an estimate derived from reference gene primer amplification. The assay was immunoSEQ multiplex PCR, and TCRdb's table has in-frame clones only and misses some. That table furnishes V, J and clone size, whereas the DNA furnished D and trimming. The sample holds 310,000 or so clones, about 83% seen once. The CDR3 sequence is 11 residues long. Germline values: CDR1 DFQATT, CDR2 SNEGSKA (reference sequence). The TCR comes from a woman in her fifties or sixties with acute or convalescent COVID-19. The sequencing sample was made of peripheral blood. J is TRBJ2-3 and V is TRBV20-1; D gene ambiguous. CDR3 amino acids: CSYRSTDTQYF. The CDR3 bases are TGCAGCTACCGAAGCACAGATACGCAGTATTTT.